Below, 12 T cell receptor beta chains from the same sample are listed, as sequenced in a study of shared clonotypes between healthy human individuals (TCRdb year 2020). The library was made by the immunoSEQ multiplex PCR assay. Entries here come from immuneACCESS through TCRdb and include only in-frame sequences with V and J called. Some clones fail to appear in such tables; in the studies checked, an unresolved V gene covers under half of the shortfall, and the cause of the remainder is unknown. Across this sample there are 2 million to 2.5 million clones, with almost 96% seen only once. The top ten hold 0.13% of the sample. Sequencing input: naive CD4+ T cells sorted from blood. In light of the paper, this sample's cell subset or site label describes: CD45RA+ positively selected. The source of these receptors is a man between 18 and 29 years old in good health.

The chain has TRBV5-6 and TRBJ1-4; 9 bases agree with TRBD1. The CDR3 has 16 residues. Unmatched junction bases numbered 8, after V lost 1 base and J lost 7 bases. Per germline, CDR1 SGHDT and CDR2 YYEEEE. The CDR3 spells CASSLKGQGTSEKLFF. The CDR3 DNA is TGTGCCAGCAGCTTGAAGGGACAGGGAACGAGTGAAAAACTGTTTTTT.

This chain links TRBV21-1 with TRBJ1-2. TRBV21-1 is shown as a pseudogene. CDR3 length equals 15 residues. The CDR3 region is CASRNRADFNYGYTF. For the CDR3, the DNA is TGTGCCAGCAGAAATCGGGCTGACTTTAACTATGGCTACACCTTC.

This clone was recorded only once. This sample also contains other DNA sequences that code for the same CDR3. The CDR3 reads CSARAGHEQYF. In nucleotides, the CDR3 is TGCAGTGCTAGAGCGGGCCACGAGCAGTACTTC. The V call is TRBV20-1, the J call TRBJ2-7; D gene unclear. The CDR3 consists of 11 residues. V lost 1 base and J lost 5, with 6 bases in between. Germline CDR1 is DFQATT and CDR2 is SNEGSKA (reference sequence).

This clone was observed a few times. The rearrangement links TRBV7-6 to TRBJ1-1; perhaps TRBD1 as D (6 bases). The CDR3 loop spans 16 amino acids. V was trimmed by 5 bases and J by 1 base, leaving 17 bases between them. CDR1 SGHVS and CDR2 FNYEAQ come from the germline V gene. The CDR3, as DNA: TGTGCCAGCAGCGTTAAGGGGGGGCGCGGGAACACTGAAGCTTTCTTT. This gives the protein CASSVKGGRGNTEAFF. Based on the CDR3 plus reference TRBV7-6 and TRBJ1-1, the full variable domain is GAGVSQSPRYKVTKRGQDVALRCDPISGHVSLYWYRQALGQGPEFLTYFNYEAQQDKSGLPNDRFSAERPEGSISTLTIQRTEQRDSAMYRCASSVKGGRGNTEAFFGQGTRLTVV.

The chain recombines TRBV7-9 with TRBJ2-7, with D perhaps TRBD1 or TRBD2 (5 bases each). Germline lookup yields CDR1 SEHNR and CDR2 FQNEAQ (reference sequence). V gave up 1 base and J gave up 7 bases, with 17 bases separating them. CDR3 size: 15 residues. The CDR3 here is CASSLVGRETGEQYF. The CDR3 DNA reads as TGTGCCAGCAGCTTAGTGGGCAGGGAGACGGGAGAGCAGTACTTC.

V gene TRBV28 combines with J gene TRBJ2-5, with 7 bases aligning to TRBD2. Germline V lookup: CDR1 MDHEN, CDR2 SYDVKM. V gave up 7 bases and J gave up 2 bases; unmatched junction bases: 4. This CDR3 comprises 13 residues. CDR3 DNA sequence: TGTGCCAGCACCCCCGGGGGGCAAGAGACCCAGTACTTC. Its translation is CASTPGGQETQYF.

V and J are TRBV7-3 and TRBJ2-1; D tentatively reads TRBD1 or TRBD2 (6 bases each). V was pared by 4 bases and J by 8 bases, with 24 bases between. The CDR3 is made up of 17 amino acids. CDR1 and CDR2 from the germline V gene are SGHTA and FQGTGA. CDR3 in amino acids: CASSSHREAGQRDEQFF. The DNA for the CDR3 is TGTGCCAGCAGCTCCCACAGGGAGGCGGGACAACGCGATGAGCAGTTCTTC.

The V and J genes are TRBV7-9 and TRBJ1-2; no definite D call. V was shortened by 6 bases and J by 4 bases, with 18 bases between the two germline ends. Germline loops: CDR1 SEHNR, CDR2 FQNEAQ (reference sequence). This CDR3 spans 15 amino acids. The CDR3 is CASSPGVSQIYGYTF. In DNA, the CDR3 is TGTGCCAGCAGTCCCGGCGTCAGCCAAATCTATGGCTACACCTTC.

The chain combines TRBV6-1 with TRBJ1-3, with 7 bases matching TRBD1. CDR1 and CDR2 from the germline V gene are MNHNS and SASEGT. Trimming at V came to 3 bases and at J to 1 base, leaving 12 bases not matched to a gene. CDR3 length: 18 residues. CDR3 DNA sequence: TGTGCCAGCAGTGATTTTGCCGGGACAGCAAAATCTGGAAACACCATATATTTT. Translated, it gives CASSDFAGTAKSGNTIYF.

With respect to this clone: The sample holds other DNA sequences that translate to the same CDR3. The genes are TRBV6-5 and TRBJ2-7; 8 nucleotides line up with TRBD2. V gave up 5 bases and J gave up 0 bases; unmatched junction bases: 3. This CDR3 is built from 14 residues. Germline-derived CDR1 and CDR2 are MNHEY and SVGAGI. CDR3 DNA: TGTGCCAGCAGTCCGGGGGGGAGCTCCTACGAGCAGTACTTC. It codes for CASSPGGSSYEQYF.

The rearrangement joins TRBV6-5 to TRBJ2-5, with D possibly being TRBD2 (5 bases). Trimming removed 0 bases at V and 1 base at J, with 6 bases between. The CDR3 runs to 14 residues. Germline V CDR1 and CDR2: MNHEY, SVGAGI. CDR3 loop: CASSYSTIQETQYF. CDR3 DNA: TGTGCCAGCAGTTACTCGACTATCCAAGAGACCCAGTACTTC.

The rearrangement uses TRBV4-3 and TRBJ1-2; no firm D call. CDR3 length equals 15 residues. Trimming took off 0 bases at V and 6 bases at J, with 14 bases between the two ends. The V gene's germline CDR1 is LGHNA and CDR2 YSLEER. The CDR3: CASSQEVQPWDGYTF. DNA of the CDR3: TGCGCCAGCAGCCAAGAGGTACAGCCCTGGGATGGCTACACCTTC.